This TCR beta chain was captured by sequencing in a study of T cell responses to AZD1222 COVID-19 vaccine. Pooling covered second doses at about 4 or about 12 weeks. Trimming removed 8 bases from V and 8 bases from J, with 24 bases in between. Looked up from germline, CDR1 is MDHEN and CDR2 is SYDVKM. The CDR3 loop spans 15 amino acids. Here immunoSEQ multiplex PCR was the method, and the copy in TCRdb shows in-frame clones only, minus some. The sample contains some 110,000 clones, 80% to 90% of which appear only once. As to this clone: Its antigen is as yet unknown.

Study findings and constraints: The donor cohort was predominantly white British with a female majority, and clonal diversity may have been underestimated.

The receptor was isolated from an adult who received the AZD1222 COVID-19 vaccine. The chain couples TRBV28 to TRBJ1-2; TRBD1 is a possible D gene (6 bases). The starting material was peripheral blood, obtained 28 days after the second AZD1222 dose. The CDR3 spells CASSRSGTSMGGYTF. The CDR3 DNA sequence: TGTGCCAGCTCCAGATCCGGGACATCTATGGGCGGCTACACCTTC.